The clone carrying this T cell receptor beta chain occurred a few times. Measured with immunoSEQ multiplex PCR; TCRdb has only the in-frame clones, and not every one. The sample includes about 210,000 clones, around 82% of them seen just once. J gave up 8 bases and V 4 bases, and 10 bases lay outside the gene matches. The length of the CDR3 is 13 residues. CDR1 SQVTM and CDR2 ANQGSEA come from the germline V gene. This sample is part of a study of blood T cell repertoires in COVID-19. Study background: Spain, Italy and the United States supplied samples that represented acute and convalescent COVID-19.

This TCR was sampled from a woman between 50 and 59 years old with acute or convalescent COVID-19. The chain employs TRBV29-1 and TRBJ1-2; 7 bases are shared with TRBD1. Input material: peripheral blood. The CDR3, as DNA: TGCAGCGTTGTCGTCGCCGGGACAGACGGCTACACCTTC. Translating gives CSVVVAGTDGYTF.